This TCR beta chain was recorded in a study of blood T cell repertoires in COVID-19. Study background: From T cells, B-cell-depleted T cells, or PBMCs came the material, which was cDNA or gDNA.

Authors' data handling: Cell counts per sample came from amplifying reference gene primers. Sequencing was performed with immunoSEQ multiplex PCR; in TCRdb, only in-frame clones are kept and a portion is missing. V, J and clone size are taken as reported in that table, and D and trimming were inferred from the DNA itself. The data show roughly 150,000 clones, under 95% seen once. Germline V CDR1 and CDR2: SQVTM, ANQGSEA. The CDR3 contains 18 residues. Germline trimming cut 6 bases from V and 2 bases from J; bases unmatched to any gene: 14. The chain recombines TRBV29-1 with TRBJ2-2, with TRBD1 matching 11 bases. Material: peripheral blood. This TCR came from a man younger than 35 with COVID-19, enrolled during active disease. CDR3 region: CSVRNPQGQGANTGELFF. CDR3 in DNA: TGCAGCGTACGGAACCCTCAAGGACAGGGGGCCAACACCGGGGAGCTGTTTTTT.